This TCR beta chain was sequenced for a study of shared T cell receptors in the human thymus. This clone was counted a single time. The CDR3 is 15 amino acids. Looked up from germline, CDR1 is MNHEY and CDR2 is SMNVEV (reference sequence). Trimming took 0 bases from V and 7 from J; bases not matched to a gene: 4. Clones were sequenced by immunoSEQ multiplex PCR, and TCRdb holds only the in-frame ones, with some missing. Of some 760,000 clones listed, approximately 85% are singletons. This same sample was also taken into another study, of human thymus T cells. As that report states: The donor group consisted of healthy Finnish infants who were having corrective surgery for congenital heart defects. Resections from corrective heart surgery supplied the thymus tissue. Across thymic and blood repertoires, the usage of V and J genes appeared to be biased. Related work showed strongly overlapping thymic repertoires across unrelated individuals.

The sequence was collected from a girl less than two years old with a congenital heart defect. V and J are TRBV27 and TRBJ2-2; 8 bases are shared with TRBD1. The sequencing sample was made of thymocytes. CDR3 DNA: TGTGCCAGCAGTTTATCGGACAGGGTACGCGGGGAGCTGTTTTTT. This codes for CASSLSDRVRGELFF.